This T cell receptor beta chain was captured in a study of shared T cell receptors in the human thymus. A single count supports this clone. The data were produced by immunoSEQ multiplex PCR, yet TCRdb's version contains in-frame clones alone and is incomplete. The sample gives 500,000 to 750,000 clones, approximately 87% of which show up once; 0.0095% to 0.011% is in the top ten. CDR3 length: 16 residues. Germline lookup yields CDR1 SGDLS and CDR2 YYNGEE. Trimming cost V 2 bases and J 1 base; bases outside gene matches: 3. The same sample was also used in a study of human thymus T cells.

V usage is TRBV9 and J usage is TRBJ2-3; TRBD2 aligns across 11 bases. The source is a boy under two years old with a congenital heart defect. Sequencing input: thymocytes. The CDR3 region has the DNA TGTGCCAGCAGCGTTACACTAGCGGGAGGCACAGATACGCAGTATTTT. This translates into CASSVTLAGGTDTQYF.